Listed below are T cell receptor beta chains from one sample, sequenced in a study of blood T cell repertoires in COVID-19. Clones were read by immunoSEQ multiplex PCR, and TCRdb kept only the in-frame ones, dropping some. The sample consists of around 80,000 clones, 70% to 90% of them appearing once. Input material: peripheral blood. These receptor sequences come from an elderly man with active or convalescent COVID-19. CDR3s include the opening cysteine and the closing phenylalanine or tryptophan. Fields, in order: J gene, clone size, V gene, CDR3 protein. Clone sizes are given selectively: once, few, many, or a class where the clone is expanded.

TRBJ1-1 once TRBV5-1 CASSVSSDTEAFF
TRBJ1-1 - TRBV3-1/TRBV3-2 CASSQFGGNTEAFF
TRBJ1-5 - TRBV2 CASSEKDGDQPQHF
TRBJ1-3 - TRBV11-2 CASSRELRTGGSGNTIYF
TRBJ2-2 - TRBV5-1 CASSLGTGGNTGELFF
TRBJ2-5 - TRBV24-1 CATSDRFSRTSSSETQYF
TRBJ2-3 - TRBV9 CASSVRGGTSDTQYF
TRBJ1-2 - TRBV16 CASSLRGADGYTF
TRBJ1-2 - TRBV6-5 CAGTGQGHTNYGYTF
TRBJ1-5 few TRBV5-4 CASSLGGGQPQHF
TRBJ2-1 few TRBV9 CASSGPRLLAGAYNEQFF
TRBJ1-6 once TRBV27 CASRPIQGSPLHF
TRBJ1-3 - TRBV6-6 CASSAQGADTIYF
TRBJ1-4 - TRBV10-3 CAISGGTNEKLFF
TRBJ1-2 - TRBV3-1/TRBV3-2 CASSQTEGFSYTF
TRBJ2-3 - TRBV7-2 CASSSLGTDTQYF
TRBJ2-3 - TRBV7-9 CASKPQGSGLNTQYF
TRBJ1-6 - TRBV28 CASSNQDRGLNSPLHF
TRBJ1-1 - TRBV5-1 CASSLSTGGTEAFF
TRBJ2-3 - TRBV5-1 CASSLDSVAQYF
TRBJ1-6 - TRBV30 CAWSVLRVITTSPLHF
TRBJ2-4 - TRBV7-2 CASSLLAKNIQYF
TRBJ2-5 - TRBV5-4 CASSWDNQETQYF
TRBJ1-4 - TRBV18 CASSPPSQGEKLFF
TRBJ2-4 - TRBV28 CASSLGDRFGLAKNIQYF
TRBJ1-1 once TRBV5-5 CASSYQGDTEAFF
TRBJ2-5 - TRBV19 CASSTDRGTETQYF
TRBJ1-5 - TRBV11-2 CASGTGGFDQPQHF
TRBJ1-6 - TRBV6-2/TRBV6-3 CASSPGQAYNSPLHF
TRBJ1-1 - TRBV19 CASSHAGRAMNTEAFF
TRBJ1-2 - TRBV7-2 CASSLAGTGLNYGYTF
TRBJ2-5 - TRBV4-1 CASSQVLAGGIFQETQYF
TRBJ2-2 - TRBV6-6 CASSPQREGSTGELFF